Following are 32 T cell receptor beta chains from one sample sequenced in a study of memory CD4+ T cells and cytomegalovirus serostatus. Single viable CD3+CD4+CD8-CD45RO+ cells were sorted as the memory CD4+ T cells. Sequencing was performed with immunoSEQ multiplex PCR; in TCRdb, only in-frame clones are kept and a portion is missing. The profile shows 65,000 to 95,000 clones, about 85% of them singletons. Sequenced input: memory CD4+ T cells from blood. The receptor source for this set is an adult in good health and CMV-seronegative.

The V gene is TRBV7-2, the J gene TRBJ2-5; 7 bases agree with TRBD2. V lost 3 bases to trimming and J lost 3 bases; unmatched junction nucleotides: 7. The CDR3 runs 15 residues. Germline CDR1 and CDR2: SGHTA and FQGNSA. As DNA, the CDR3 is TGTGCCAGCAGCTTCCGAGAGGGAGGGAAAGAGACCCAGTACTTC. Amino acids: CASSFREGGKETQYF.

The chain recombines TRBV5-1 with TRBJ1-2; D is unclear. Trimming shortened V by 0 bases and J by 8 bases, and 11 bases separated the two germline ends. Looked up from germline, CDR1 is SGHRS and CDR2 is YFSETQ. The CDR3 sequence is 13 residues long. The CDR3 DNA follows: TGCGCCAGCAGCTTGGAGAGGGAGCGGGGCTACACCTTC. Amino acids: CASSLERERGYTF.

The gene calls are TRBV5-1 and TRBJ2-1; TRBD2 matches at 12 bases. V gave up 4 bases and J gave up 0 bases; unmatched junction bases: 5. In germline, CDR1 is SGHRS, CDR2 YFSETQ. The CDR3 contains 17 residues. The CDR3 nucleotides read TGCGCCAGCAGCACCGGACTAGCGGGGTCCTCCTACAATGAGCAGTTCTTC. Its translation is CASSTGLAGSSYNEQFF.

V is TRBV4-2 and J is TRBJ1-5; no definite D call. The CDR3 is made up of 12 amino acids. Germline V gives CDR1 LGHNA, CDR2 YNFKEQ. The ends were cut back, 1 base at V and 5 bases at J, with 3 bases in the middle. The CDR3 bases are TGTGCCAGCAGCCAAGCGGATCAGCCCCAGCATTTT. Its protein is CASSQADQPQHF.

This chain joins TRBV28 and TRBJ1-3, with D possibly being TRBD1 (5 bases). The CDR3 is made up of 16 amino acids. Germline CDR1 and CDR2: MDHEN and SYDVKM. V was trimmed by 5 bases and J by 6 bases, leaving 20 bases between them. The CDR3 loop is CASSTTRDGTQNTIYF. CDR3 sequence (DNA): TGTGCCAGCAGTACCACCCGGGACGGAACTCAAAACACCATATATTTT.

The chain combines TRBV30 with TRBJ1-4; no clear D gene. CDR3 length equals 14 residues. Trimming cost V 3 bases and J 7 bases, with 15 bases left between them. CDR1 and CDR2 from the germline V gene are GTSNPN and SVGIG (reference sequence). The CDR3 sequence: CAWSPREAGEKLFF. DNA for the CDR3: TGTGCCTGGAGCCCTCGGGAGGCTGGTGAAAAACTGTTTTTT.

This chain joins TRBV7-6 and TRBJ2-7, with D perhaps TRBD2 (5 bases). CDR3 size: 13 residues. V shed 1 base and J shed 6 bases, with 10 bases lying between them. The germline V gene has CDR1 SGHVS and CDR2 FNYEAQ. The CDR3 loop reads CASSLGRSLEQYF. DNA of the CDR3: TGTGCCAGCAGCTTAGGGAGGTCTCTCGAGCAGTACTTC.

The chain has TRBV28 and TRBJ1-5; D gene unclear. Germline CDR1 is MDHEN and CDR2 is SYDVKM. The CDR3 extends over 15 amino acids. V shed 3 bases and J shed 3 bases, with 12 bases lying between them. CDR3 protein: CASSLRQPLNQPQHF. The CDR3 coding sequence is TGTGCCAGCAGTTTGAGACAACCGCTCAATCAGCCCCAGCATTTT.

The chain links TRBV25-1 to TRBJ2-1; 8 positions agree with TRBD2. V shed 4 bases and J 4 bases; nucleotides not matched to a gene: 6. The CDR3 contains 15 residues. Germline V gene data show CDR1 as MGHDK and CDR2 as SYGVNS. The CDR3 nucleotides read TGTGCCAGCAGTGTTACGAGCGGGGGTTACAATGAGCAGTTCTTC. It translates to CASSVTSGGYNEQFF.

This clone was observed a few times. CDR3 sequence reads: CASSNRQGQADTQYF. The CDR3 DNA sequence: TGTGCCAGCAGCAATCGACAGGGGCAAGCAGATACGCAGTATTTT. The rearrangement uses TRBV7-9 and TRBJ2-3; 8 nucleotides align to TRBD1. Germline V lookup: CDR1 SEHNR, CDR2 FQNEAQ (reference sequence). The CDR3 is 15 residues long. J gave up 4 bases and V 5 bases, and 8 bases lay outside the gene matches.

The CDR3 DNA is TGTGCCAGCAGCTTAGGAGTTAGGGATGGGGAGCTGTTTTTT. Its protein is CASSLGVRDGELFF. V usage is TRBV7-2 and J usage is TRBJ2-2; D gene unclear. Germline CDR1 is SGHTA and CDR2 is FQGNSA. Trimming stripped 1 base from V and 8 bases from J, with 11 bases between. This CDR3 has 14 amino acids.

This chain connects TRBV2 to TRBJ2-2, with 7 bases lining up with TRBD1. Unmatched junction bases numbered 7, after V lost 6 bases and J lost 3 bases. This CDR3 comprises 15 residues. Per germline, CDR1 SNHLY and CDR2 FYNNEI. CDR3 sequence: CASSEDRRYTGELFF. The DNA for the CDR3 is TGTGCCAGCAGCGAGGACAGGAGGTACACCGGGGAGCTGTTTTTT. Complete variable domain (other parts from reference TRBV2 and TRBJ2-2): EPEVTQTPSHQVTQMGQEVILRCVPISNHLYFYWYRQILGQKVEFLVSFYNNEISEKSEIFDDQFSVERPDGSNFTLKIRSTKLEDSAMYFCASSEDRRYTGELFFGEGSRLTVL.

CDR3 sequence: CASSSPGGARETQYF. The CDR3 bases are TGTGCCAGCAGCTCCCCTGGGGGGGCGCGGGAGACCCAGTACTTC. This sequence joins TRBV5-4 and TRBJ2-5; D might be TRBD2 (7 bases). The CDR3 is 15 residues long. CDR1 SGHNT and CDR2 YYREEE come from the germline V gene (reference sequence). V lost 3 bases and J lost 5, with 17 bases in between.

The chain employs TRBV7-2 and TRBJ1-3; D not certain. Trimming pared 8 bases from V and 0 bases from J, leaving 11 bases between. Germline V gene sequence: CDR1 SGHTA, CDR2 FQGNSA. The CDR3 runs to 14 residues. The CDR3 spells CASCPQISGNTIYF. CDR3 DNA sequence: TGTGCCAGCTGCCCGCAAATCTCTGGAAACACCATATATTTT.

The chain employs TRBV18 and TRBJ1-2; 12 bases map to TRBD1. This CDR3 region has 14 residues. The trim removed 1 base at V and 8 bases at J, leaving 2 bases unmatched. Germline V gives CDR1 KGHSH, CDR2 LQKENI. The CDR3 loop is CASSPRDRGPGYTF. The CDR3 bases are TGTGCCAGCTCACCACGGGACAGGGGGCCAGGCTACACCTTC.

The CDR3 loop reads CAWSALGLGGAQPQHF. CDR3 DNA sequence: TGTGCCTGGAGTGCCCTGGGATTAGGGGGCGCGCAGCCCCAGCATTTT. V usage is TRBV30 and J usage is TRBJ1-5; TRBD1 aligns across 7 bases. Trimming removed 1 base from V and 7 bases from J; junction bases left unmatched: 13. CDR3 length equals 16 residues. The germline V gene has CDR1 GTSNPN and CDR2 SVGIG (reference sequence).

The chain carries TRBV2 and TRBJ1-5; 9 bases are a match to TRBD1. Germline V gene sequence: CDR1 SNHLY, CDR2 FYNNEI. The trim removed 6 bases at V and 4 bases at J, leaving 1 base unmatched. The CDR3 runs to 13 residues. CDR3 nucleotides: TGTGCCAGCAGCGGGACAGGGAATCAGCCCCAGCATTTT. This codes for CASSGTGNQPQHF.

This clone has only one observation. In DNA form, the CDR3 reads TGTGCCATTCGACAGGGAACGAACACCGGGGAGCTGTTTTTT. Protein sequence: CAIRQGTNTGELFF. The chain links TRBV28 to TRBJ2-2; 7 positions agree with TRBD1. CDR1 and CDR2 (germline): MDHEN, SYDVKM. J was trimmed by 0 bases and V by 10 bases; bases with no gene match: 5. This CDR3 is 14 amino acids long.

CDR3 in amino acids: CASSEWAFRQETQYF. The CDR3 bases are TGTGCCAGCAGTGAATGGGCCTTTCGTCAAGAGACCCAGTACTTC. The rearrangement joins TRBV6-1 to TRBJ2-5; no clear D. In germline, CDR1 is MNHNS, CDR2 SASEGT. V was cut by 2 bases and J by 2 bases, with 12 bases left in between. The CDR3 sequence is 15 residues long.

CDR3 bases: TGCGCCAGCAGCCAAGAACTGCGCAGGAGGGGTGAAGCTTTCTTT. Translated, it gives CASSQELRRRGEAFF. J is TRBJ1-1 and V is TRBV4-1; D is perhaps TRBD1 (5 bases). The CDR3 length is 15 residues. V was clipped by 0 bases and J by 7 bases, with 15 bases between them. Per germline, CDR1 MGHRA and CDR2 YSYEKL.

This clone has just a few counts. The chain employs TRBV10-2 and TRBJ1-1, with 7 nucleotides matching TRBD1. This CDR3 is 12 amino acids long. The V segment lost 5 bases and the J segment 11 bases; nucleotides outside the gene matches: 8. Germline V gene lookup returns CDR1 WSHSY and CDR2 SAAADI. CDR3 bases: TGCGCCAGCAGTTTTCAGGGACAGTCGGCTTTCTTT. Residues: CASSFQGQSAFF.

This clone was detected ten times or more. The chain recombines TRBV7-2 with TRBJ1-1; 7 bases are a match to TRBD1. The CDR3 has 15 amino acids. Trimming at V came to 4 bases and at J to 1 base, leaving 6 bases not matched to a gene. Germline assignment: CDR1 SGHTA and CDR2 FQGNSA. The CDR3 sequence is CASSSWTGGNTEAFF. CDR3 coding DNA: TGTGCCAGCAGCTCTTGGACAGGCGGGAACACTGAAGCTTTCTTT.

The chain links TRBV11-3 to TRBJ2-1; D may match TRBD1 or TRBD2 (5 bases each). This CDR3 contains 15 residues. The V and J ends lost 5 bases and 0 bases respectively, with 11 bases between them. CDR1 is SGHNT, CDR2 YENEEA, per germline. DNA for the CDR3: TGTGCCAGCAGCCTCCGGGGCAGCTCCTACAATGAGCAGTTCTTC. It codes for CASSLRGSSYNEQFF.

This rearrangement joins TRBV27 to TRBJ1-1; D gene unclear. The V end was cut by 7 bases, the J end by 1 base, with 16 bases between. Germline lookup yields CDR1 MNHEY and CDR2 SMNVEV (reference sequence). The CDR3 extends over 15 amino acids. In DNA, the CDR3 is TGTGCCAGCATTCCGCTCGATGGAGCGAACACTGAAGCTTTCTTT. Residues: CASIPLDGANTEAFF.

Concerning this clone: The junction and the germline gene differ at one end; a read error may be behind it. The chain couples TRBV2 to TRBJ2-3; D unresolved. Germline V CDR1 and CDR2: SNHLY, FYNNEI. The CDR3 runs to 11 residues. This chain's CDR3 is CASSTQTGLLF. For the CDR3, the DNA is TGTGCCAGCAGTACACAAACGGGTCTTCTTTTT. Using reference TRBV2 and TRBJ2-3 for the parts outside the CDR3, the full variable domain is EPEVTQTPSHQVTQMGQEVILRCVPISNHLYFYWYRQILGQKVEFLVSFYNNEISEKSEIFDDQFSVERPDGSNFTLKIRSTKLEDSAMYFCASSTQTGLLFGPGTRLTVL.

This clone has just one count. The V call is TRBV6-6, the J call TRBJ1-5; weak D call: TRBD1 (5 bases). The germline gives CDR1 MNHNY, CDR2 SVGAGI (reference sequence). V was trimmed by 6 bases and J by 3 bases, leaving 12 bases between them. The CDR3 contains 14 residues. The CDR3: CASSDDSFNQPQHF. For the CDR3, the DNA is TGTGCCAGCAGCGACGACAGTTTCAATCAGCCCCAGCATTTT.

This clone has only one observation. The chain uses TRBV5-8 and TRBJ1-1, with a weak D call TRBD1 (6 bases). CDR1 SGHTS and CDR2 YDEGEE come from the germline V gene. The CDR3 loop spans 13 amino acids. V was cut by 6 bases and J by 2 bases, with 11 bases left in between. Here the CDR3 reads CASTHRVNTEAFF. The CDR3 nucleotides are TGTGCCAGCACCCACAGGGTAAACACTGAAGCTTTCTTT.

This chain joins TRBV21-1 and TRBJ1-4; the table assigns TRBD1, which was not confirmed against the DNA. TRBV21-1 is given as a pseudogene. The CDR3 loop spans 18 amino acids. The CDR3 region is CASSALGQGAAMREKLFF. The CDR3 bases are TGTGCCAGCAGCGCTCTAGGACAGGGGGCCGCAATGAGGGAAAAACTGTTTTTT.

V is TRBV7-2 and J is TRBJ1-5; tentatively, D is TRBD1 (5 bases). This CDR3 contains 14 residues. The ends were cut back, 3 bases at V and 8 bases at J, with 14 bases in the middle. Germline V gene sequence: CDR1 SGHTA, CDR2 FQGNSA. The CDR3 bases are TGTGCCAGCAGCTTTCGTCGGGGCTTGGAGCCCCAGCATTTT. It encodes CASSFRRGLEPQHF.

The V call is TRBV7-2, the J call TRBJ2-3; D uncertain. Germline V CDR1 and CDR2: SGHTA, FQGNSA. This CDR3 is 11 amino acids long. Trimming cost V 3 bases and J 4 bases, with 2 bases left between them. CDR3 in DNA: TGTGCCAGCAGCTTCGCAGATACGCAGTATTTT. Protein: CASSFADTQYF.

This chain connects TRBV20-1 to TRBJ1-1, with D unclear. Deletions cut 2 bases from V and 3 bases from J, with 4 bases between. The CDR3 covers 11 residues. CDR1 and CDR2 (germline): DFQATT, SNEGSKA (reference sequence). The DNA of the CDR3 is TGCAGTGCTAGACAGGACACTGAAGCTTTCTTT. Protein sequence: CSARQDTEAFF.

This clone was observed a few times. The CDR3 loop reads CASGADRDYNSPLHF. The CDR3, as DNA: TGTGCCAGCGGGGCAGACAGGGACTATAATTCACCCCTCCACTTT. V is TRBV6-1 and J is TRBJ1-6; 7 positions agree with TRBD1. CDR3 length: 15 residues. Trimming cost V 8 bases and J 3 bases; bases outside gene matches: 7. Germline V gives CDR1 MNHNS, CDR2 SASEGT.